These T cell receptor beta chains were read from a single sample in a study of beta chain features in type 1 diabetes. Using immunoSEQ multiplex PCR, the repertoire was profiled, and TCRdb retains in-frame clones only, with some absent. This table holds approximately 380,000 clones, less than 15% found once. Material: naive CD4+ T cells from blood. These receptors were taken from a woman younger than 30 in good health. The CDR3 runs from the conserved cysteine through the conserved F or W. The D gene is left open where the match is weak. Size values are once, few and many counts, or a class for expanded clones, and some rows have none.

J | D | V | size | DNA | CDR3
TRBJ2-5 | - | TRBV20-1 | - | TGCAGTGCCCCGGAGACCCAGTACTTC | CSAPETQYF
TRBJ2-3 | - | TRBV29-1 | few | TGCAGCTCGCGGACAGTCCCTGGCACAGATACGCAGTATTTT | CSSRTVPGTDTQYF
TRBJ2-7 | TRBD2 | TRBV4-1 | - | TGCGCCAGCAGCTCTAATAGGGGACCCGGGACTAGCGGCTACGAGCAGTACTTC | CASSSNRGPGTSGYEQYF
TRBJ2-5 | - | TRBV7-2 | few | TGTGCCAGCAGCCTAAGGCCTAGCGCGGGGGAGACCCAGTACTTC | CASSLRPSAGETQYF
TRBJ2-2 | - | TRBV5-1 | few | TGCGCCAGCAGCCCACTGGGCACAGGCGGCACCGGGGAGCTGTTTTTT | CASSPLGTGGTGELFF
TRBJ1-2 | - | TRBV30 | few | TGTGCCTACTACCCGGGGGGCCCTAACTATGGCTACACCTTC | CAYYPGGPNYGYTF
TRBJ2-3 | TRBD2 | TRBV7-2 | - | TGTGCCAGCAGCCCTCAGCGGGGTAGCACAGATACGCAGTATTTT | CASSPQRGSTDTQYF
TRBJ1-4 | - | TRBV18 | few | TGTGCCAGCTCACCCGAAAGGACACTACTGTTTTTT | CASSPERTLLFF
TRBJ1-1 | TRBD1 | TRBV7-7 | - | TGTGCTAGCAGCATCTACAGGGGGCAGAACACTGAAGCTTTCTTT | CASSIYRGQNTEAFF
TRBJ2-2 | - | TRBV5-1 | - | TGCGCCAGCAGCTTGGTTTATTTGCCTGTCACCAGCACCGGGGAGCTGTTTTTT | CASSLVYLPVTSTGELFF
TRBJ2-2 | - | TRBV7-2 | - | TGTGCCAGCAGCCCTAGACCCACCGGGGAGCTGTTTTTT | CASSPRPTGELFF
TRBJ1-1 | - | TRBV7-9 | - | TGTGCCAGCAGCTTAAGTAAGGGGAATGGCAACACTGAAGCTTTCTTT | CASSLSKGNGNTEAFF
TRBJ2-2 | - | TRBV7-2 | - | TGTGCCAGCAGCCCCTCTGCCTACGGGGAGCTGTTTTTT | CASSPSAYGELFF
TRBJ2-7 | - | TRBV7-3 | - | TGTGCCAGCAGAGAATCCGGTAGCTCCTACGAGCAGTACTTC | CASRESGSSYEQYF
TRBJ2-3 | - | TRBV5-1 | few | TGCGCCAGCAGCTTGGTTCGGTCAAGCACAGATACGCAGTATTTT | CASSLVRSSTDTQYF
TRBJ2-7 | - | TRBV4-3 | - | TGCGCCAGCAGCCAAGGGGCCACGCCAGGGAAACTCGAGCAGTACTTC | CASSQGATPGKLEQYF
TRBJ1-1 | TRBD1 | TRBV29-1 | few | TGCAGCGTTGAAGTTATACAGGGGGCCACTGAAGCTTTCTTT | CSVEVIQGATEAFF
TRBJ2-7 | TRBD2 | TRBV19 | few | TGTGCCAGTAGTACCCGATACCTTAGCGGGAGACCCTACGAGCAGTACTTC | CASSTRYLSGRPYEQYF
TRBJ2-1 | TRBD2 | TRBV28 | few | TGTGCCAGCAGTACCTCCGGGACTAGCGGGATTGATGAGCAGTTCTTC | CASSTSGTSGIDEQFF
TRBJ2-7 | - | TRBV7-9 | - | TGTGCCAGCAGCTTAGTCGGCGGAACCTCCTACGAGCAGTACTTC | CASSLVGGTSYEQYF
TRBJ2-7 | - | TRBV7-9 | - | TGTGCCAGCACCCTGACAGCGTCCAACTACGAGCAGTACTTC | CASTLTASNYEQYF
TRBJ2-5 | - | TRBV5-1 | few | TGCGCCAGCAGCTCCCCTCCCCAAGAGACCCAGTACTTC | CASSSPPQETQYF
TRBJ2-3 | - | TRBV4-2 | few | TGTGCCAGCAGCCAAGTTGATAGCGGCCATTCCACAGATACGCAGTATTTT | CASSQVDSGHSTDTQYF
TRBJ2-7 | TRBD1 | TRBV29-1 | few | TGCAGTGGAACCCGGACAGGGGGCGAGCAGTACTTC | CSGTRTGGEQYF
TRBJ2-7 | - | TRBV28 | few | TGTGCCAGCAGTTCCCCGAATCTGGGGGCGGTACAGTACTTC | CASSSPNLGAVQYF